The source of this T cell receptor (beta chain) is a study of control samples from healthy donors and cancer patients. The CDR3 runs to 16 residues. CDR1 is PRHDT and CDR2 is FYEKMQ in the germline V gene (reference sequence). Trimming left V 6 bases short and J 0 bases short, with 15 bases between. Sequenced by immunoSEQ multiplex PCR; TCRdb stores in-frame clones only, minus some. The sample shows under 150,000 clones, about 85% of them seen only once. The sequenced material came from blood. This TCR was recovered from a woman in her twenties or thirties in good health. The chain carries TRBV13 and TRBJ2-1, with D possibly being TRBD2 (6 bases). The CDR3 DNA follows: TGTGCCAGCAGGCAGACTAGTAGCCCCTCCTACAATGAGCAGTTCTTC. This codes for CASRQTSSPSYNEQFF. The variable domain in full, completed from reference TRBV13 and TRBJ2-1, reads AAGVIQSPRHLIKEKRETATLKCYPIPRHDTVYWYQQGPGQDPQFLISFYEKMQSDKGSIPDRFSAQQFSDYHSELNMSSLELGDSALYFCASRQTSSPSYNEQFFGPGTRLTVL.